This T cell receptor beta chain came from a study of blood T cell repertoires in COVID-19. Clones were read by immunoSEQ multiplex PCR, and TCRdb kept only the in-frame ones, dropping some. Here the sample spans 90,000 to 130,000 clones, more than 75% being singletons. V was clipped by 2 bases and J by 1 base; unmatched bases: 5. The germline V gene has CDR1 MDHEN and CDR2 SYDVKM. The CDR3 has 16 residues. Sample: peripheral blood. The sequence was obtained from a woman aged 50 to 60 with acute or convalescent COVID-19. The J gene is TRBJ2-1, the V gene TRBV28; 7 nucleotides line up with TRBD1. CDR3: CASSLRAQGSYNEQFF. The DNA for the CDR3 is TGTGCCAGCAGTTTAAGGGCACAGGGGTCCTACAATGAGCAGTTCTTC.